The clone carrying this T cell receptor (beta chain) was observed once. The sample is drawn from a study of T cell changes during pregnancy in multiple sclerosis. The protocol was immunoSEQ multiplex PCR, while the TCRdb copy is restricted to in-frame clones and leaves out a portion. Of roughly 75,000 clones listed, about 88% are singletons. Between the trimmed V and J ends, which lost 7 bases and 4 bases, there was a span of 6 bases. The germline CDR1 and CDR2 sequences are ENHRY and SYGVKD. This CDR3 contains 11 residues. The TCR was taken from a female donor with multiple sclerosis, enrolled in a pregnancy study. This sample comprised peripheral blood, obtained before pregnancy. The J gene is TRBJ2-3, the V gene TRBV10-3; D not certain. The CDR3 DNA reads TGTGCCATCACTCGGGCAGATACGCAGTATTTT. This encodes CAITRADTQYF.